This TCR beta chain was captured in a study of blood T cell repertoires in COVID-19. Study summary: Each recovered donor of Cohort 3 presented with two negative PCRs, clearance, or symptom resolution. From T cells, B-cell-depleted T cells, or PBMCs came the material, which was cDNA or gDNA.

As processed by the authors: Amplification of reference gene primers provided the estimated nucleated cell counts. Using immunoSEQ multiplex PCR, the repertoire was profiled, and TCRdb retains in-frame clones only, with some absent. V and J calls and clone size follow that table, whereas D and trimming were derived from the DNA. The sample includes over 110,000 clones, approximately 80% seen only once; the top ten take 3% to 4.5%. Enrolled through a virtual design, the participants were between roughly 18 and 100 years of age and came from under 30 US areas. Source material: PBMCs or T cells enriched from blood (not recorded which). The sequence was collected from a man between 45 and 60 years old in a cohort exposed to, infected with or recovered from COVID-19 (not recorded which).

The CDR3 loop reads CASSVGLQETQYF. CDR3 DNA sequence: TGTGCCAGCAGCGTGGGGCTACAGGAGACCCAGTACTTC. The V call is TRBV9, the J call TRBJ2-5; tentative D call: TRBD1 (5 bases). CDR3 length equals 13 residues. The ends were cut back, 2 bases at V and 5 bases at J, with 10 bases in the middle. Per the germline V gene, CDR1 is SGDLS and CDR2 is YYNGEE.